Below, one T cell receptor beta chain is given with its context. Amplification used 60 Vbeta primers and 13 Jbeta primers. Clones were read by immunoSEQ multiplex PCR, and TCRdb kept only the in-frame ones, dropping some. The profile covers approximately 180,000 clones, with roughly 13% appearing a single time and 7.8% taken by the ten largest. CDR1 LGHNA and CDR2 YSLEER come from the germline V gene. V lost 0 bases to trimming and J lost 6 bases; unmatched junction nucleotides: 6. The CDR3 consists of 15 residues. The sample comes from a study of cytomegalovirus exposure and HLA in healthy donors. Study in general: Researchers previously reported finding about 110 million unique TCR beta sequences from around 200 million T cells.

The donors gave bone marrow, and they were healthy. This receptor was identified in a man aged 45-65 years in good health and CMV-seropositive. Sequenced: PBMCs. This rearrangement joins TRBV4-3 to TRBJ2-7, with 9 bases identical to TRBD2. This chain's CDR3 is CASSQEAGGLCEQYF. CDR3 DNA: TGCGCCAGCAGCCAAGAGGCGGGGGGGCTTTGCGAGCAGTACTTC.